This TCR beta chain was sequenced in a study of blood T cell repertoires in COVID-19. Study-wide background: Collection of acute and convalescent COVID-19 samples took place in the United States, Italy and Spain. PBMCs, B-cell-depleted T cells, or T cells provided the cDNA or gDNA that made up the material.

Authors' data handling: Estimation of nucleated cell counts was performed using reference gene primer amplification. The repertoire was sequenced with immunoSEQ multiplex PCR; TCRdb's copy has only in-frame clones and lacks some. V, J and clone size are those of that table, while D and trimming were read from the DNA. The sample carries just under 350,000 clones, around 90% recorded once. The sample consisted of peripheral blood. The receptor was isolated from a woman between 18 and 29 years old who had recovered from COVID-19.

The CDR3 region has the DNA TGTGCCAGCAGCCAAGATTTGAGTTCCTACGAGCAGTACGTC. It is translated as CASSQDLSSYEQYV. The rearrangement joins TRBV3-1 (or the pseudogene TRBV3-2) to TRBJ2-7; the D is unclear. The V gene lost 0 bases and the J gene lost 1 base, with 7 bases spanning the gap. This CDR3 has 14 amino acids. Germline V gene sequence: CDR1 LGHDT, CDR2 YNNKEL (reference sequence).